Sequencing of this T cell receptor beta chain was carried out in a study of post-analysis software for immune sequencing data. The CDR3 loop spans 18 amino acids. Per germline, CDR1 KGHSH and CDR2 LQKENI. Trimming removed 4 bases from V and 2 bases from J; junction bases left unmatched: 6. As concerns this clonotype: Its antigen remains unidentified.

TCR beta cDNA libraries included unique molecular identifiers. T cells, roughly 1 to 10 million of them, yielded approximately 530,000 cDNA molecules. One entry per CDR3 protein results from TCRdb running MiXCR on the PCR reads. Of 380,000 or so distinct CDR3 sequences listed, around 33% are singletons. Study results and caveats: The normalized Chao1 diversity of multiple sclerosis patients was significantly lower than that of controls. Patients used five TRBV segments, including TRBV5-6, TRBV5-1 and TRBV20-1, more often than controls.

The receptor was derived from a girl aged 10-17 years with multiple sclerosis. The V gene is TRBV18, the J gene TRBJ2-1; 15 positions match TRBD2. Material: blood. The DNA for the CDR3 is TGTGCCAGCTCACGGCCGGGACTAGCGGGGGGTGCCTACAATGAGCAGTTCTTC. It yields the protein CASSRPGLAGGAYNEQFF.